The T cell receptor beta chain described here comes from a study of blood T cell repertoires in COVID-19 (dated by TCRdb to 2018 to 2020). Turning to the overall study: Samples covering the acute and convalescent phases of COVID-19 were provided by collaborators in the United States, Italy and Spain. The material from the prospective study consisted of cDNA or gDNA derived from T cells, B-cell-depleted T cells, or PBMCs. Subjects who had been exposed to COVID-19, were actively infected with it, or had recovered from it provided the deeply sampled blood TCRbeta repertoires that made up the dataset. A freely available public database, intended as a resource for researchers studying the immune response to SARS-CoV-2, is where the repertoires were released. Samples came from the ongoing ImmuneRACE study (first 160 participants) plus 1,254 subjects from 6 global collaborators. A de-identified subject ID, COVID-19 status, age in years and sex were almost always included in the sample metadata. Where HLA class I and class II types were available, the types were taken from metadata supplied by the sample provider, not from assay-based typing.

Results and caveats for the whole study, not just this receptor: The quantity of clinical and demographic metadata differed by source and by participant and was supplied without curation.

At one collaborating source in Seattle, patients were enrolled during active infection and were followed longitudinally through the course of disease. Each collaborating institution followed its own protocols to collect whole blood in K2EDTA tubes. For TCRbeta analysis, collaborator samples were shipped as frozen whole blood, as isolated PBMCs, or as DNA extracted from either sample type. Comments on this clone: The clone's antigen remains unknown. One base away there is no much larger clone; base qualities are not given.

V has 8 bases trimmed and J has 3 bases trimmed; junction bases matching no gene number 4. Its CDR3 holds 13 amino acids, cysteine through phenylalanine. The only DNA kept is the CDR3, 39 bases in frame from the first base. TCRbeta CDR3 regions were amplified from genomic DNA by means of the immunoSEQ Assay, a bias-controlled multiplex PCR. For the original study's pipeline: Within the assay, amplification of reference gene primers was used to estimate how many nucleated cells each sample contained. Sequence reads were collapsed and filtered to measure the absolute abundance of every unique TCRbeta CDR3 rearrangement. For each sample, productive Simpson clonality was calculated as the square root of Simpson's diversity index over productive rearrangements. What TCRdb holds here is the immuneACCESS table cut down to in-frame rearrangements. Part of the clones is not present; checked against another copy, under half of the missing clones reflect an unresolved V gene, and the others are unexplained. V, J and clone size reflect that table, while D and trimming were determined from the DNA. The sample includes tens of thousands of clones, with 80% to 90% observed a single time. Of the sample, roughly 3.6% is held by the ten largest clones.

In this chain, TRBV12-3 or TRBV12-4 is recombined with TRBJ1-1, and TRBD1 aligns with 9 junction nucleotides. This clonotype originated in a man between 40 and 49 years old with COVID-19, enrolled during active disease. Specimen: peripheral blood. The DNA is TGTGCCAGCGTCGACAGGGGGGACACTGAAGCTTTCTTT. This sequence encodes CASVDRGDTEAFF.